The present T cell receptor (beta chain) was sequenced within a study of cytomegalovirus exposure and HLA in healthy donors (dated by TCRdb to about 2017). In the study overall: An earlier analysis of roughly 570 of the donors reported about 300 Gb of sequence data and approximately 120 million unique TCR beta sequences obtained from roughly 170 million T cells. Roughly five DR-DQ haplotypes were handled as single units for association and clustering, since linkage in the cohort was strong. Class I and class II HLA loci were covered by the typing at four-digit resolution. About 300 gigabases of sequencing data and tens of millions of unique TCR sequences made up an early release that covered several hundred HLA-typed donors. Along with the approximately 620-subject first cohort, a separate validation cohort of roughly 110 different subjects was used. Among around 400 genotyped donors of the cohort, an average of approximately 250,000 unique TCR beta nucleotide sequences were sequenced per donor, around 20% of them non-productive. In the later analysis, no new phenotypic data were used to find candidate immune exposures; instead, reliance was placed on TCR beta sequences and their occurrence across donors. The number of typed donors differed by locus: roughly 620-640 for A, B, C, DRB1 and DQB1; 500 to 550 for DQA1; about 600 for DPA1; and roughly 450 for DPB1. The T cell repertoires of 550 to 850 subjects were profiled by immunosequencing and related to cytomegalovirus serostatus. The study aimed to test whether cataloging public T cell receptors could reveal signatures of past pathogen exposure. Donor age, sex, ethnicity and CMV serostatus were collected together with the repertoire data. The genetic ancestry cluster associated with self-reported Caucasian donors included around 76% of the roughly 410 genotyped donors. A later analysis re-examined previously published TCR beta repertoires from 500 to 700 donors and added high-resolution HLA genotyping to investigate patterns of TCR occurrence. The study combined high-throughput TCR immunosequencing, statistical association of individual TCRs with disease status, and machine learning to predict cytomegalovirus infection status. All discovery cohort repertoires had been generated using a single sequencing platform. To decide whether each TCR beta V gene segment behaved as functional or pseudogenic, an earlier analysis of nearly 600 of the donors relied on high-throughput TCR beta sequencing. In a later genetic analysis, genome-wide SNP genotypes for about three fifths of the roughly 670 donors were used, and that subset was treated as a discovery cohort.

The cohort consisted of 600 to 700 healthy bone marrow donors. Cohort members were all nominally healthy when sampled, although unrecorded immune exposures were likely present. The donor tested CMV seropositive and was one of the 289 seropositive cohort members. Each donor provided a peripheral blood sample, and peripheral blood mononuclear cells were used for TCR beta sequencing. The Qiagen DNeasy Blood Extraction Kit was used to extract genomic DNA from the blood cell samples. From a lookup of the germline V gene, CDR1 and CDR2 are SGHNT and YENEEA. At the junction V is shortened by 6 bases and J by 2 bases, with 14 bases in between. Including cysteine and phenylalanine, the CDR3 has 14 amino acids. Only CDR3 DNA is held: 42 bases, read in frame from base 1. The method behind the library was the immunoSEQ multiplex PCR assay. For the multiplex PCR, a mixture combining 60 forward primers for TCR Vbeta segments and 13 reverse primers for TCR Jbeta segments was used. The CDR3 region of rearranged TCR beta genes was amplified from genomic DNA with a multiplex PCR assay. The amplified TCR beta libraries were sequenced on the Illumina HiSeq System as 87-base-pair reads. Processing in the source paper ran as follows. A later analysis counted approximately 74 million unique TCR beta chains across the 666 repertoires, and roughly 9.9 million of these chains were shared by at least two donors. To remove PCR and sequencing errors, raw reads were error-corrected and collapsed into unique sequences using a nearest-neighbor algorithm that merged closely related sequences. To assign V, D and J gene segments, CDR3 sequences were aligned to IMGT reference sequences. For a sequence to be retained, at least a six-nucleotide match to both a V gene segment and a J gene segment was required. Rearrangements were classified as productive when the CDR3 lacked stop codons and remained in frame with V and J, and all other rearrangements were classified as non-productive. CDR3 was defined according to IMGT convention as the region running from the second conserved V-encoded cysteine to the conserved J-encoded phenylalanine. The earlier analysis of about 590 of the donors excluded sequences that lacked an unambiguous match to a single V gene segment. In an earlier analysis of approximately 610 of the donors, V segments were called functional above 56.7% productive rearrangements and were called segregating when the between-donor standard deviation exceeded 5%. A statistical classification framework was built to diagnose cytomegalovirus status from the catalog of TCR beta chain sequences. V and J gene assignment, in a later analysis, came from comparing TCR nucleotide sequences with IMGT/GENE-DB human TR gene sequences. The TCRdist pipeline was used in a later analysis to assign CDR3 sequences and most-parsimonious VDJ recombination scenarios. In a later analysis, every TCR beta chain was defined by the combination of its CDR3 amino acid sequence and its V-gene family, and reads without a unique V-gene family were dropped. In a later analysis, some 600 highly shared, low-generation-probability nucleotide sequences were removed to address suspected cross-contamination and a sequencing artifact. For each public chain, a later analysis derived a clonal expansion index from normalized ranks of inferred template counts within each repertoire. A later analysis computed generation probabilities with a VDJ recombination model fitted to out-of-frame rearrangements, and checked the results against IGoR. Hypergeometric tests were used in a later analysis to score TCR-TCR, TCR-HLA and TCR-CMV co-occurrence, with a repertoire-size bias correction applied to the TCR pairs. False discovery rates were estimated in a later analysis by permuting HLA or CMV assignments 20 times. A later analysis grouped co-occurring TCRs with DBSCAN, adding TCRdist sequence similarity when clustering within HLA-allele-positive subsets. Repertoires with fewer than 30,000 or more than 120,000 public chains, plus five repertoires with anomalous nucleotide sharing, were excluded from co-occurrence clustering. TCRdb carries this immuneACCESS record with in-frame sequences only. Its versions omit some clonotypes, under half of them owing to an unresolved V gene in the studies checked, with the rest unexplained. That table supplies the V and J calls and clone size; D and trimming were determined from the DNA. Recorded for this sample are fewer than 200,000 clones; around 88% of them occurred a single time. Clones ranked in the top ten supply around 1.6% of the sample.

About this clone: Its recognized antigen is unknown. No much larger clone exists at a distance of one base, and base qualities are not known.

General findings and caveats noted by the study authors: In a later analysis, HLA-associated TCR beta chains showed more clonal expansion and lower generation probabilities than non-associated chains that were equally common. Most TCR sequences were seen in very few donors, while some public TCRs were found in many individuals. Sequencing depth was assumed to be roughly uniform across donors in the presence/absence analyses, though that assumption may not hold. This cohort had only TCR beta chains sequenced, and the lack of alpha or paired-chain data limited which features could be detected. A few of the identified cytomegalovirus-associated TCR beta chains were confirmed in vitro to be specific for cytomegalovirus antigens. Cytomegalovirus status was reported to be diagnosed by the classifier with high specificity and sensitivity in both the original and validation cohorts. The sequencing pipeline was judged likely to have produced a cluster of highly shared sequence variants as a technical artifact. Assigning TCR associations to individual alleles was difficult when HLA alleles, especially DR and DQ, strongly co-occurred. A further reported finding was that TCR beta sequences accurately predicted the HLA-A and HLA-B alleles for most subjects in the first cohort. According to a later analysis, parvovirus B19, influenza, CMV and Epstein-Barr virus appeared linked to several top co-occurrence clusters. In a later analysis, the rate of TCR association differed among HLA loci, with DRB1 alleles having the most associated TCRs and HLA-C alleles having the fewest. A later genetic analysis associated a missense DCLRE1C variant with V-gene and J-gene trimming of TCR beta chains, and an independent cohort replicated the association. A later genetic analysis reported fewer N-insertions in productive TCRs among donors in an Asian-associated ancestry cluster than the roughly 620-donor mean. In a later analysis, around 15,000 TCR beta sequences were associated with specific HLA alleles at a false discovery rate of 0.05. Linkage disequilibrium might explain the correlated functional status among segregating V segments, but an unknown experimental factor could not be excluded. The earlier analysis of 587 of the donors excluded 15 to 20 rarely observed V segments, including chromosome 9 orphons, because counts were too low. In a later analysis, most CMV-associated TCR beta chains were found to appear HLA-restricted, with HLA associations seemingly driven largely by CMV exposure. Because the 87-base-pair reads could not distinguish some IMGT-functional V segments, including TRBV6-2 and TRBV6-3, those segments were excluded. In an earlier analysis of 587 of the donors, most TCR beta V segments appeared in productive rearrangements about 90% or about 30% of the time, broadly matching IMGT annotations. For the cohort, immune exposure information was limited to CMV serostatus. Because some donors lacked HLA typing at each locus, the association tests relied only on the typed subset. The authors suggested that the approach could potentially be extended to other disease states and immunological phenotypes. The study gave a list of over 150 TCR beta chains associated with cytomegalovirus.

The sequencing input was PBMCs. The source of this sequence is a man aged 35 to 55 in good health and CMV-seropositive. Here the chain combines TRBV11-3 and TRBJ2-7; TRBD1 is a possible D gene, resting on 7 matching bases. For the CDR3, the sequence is CASSPGGNTYEQYF. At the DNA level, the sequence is TGTGCCAGCAGTCCAGGGGGGAATACCTACGAGCAGTACTTC.